Included here is one TCR beta chain sequence, with context. Its target is unknown. The data are from a study of vaccination effects on CD4 cells after COVID-19. After expansion with viral peptide pools in the ViraFEST assay, antigen-specific CD4+ T cells were sequenced. Once cultured for approximately eleven days, the cells underwent separation to obtain CD4+ T cells. General study findings and limits: Relatively few convalescent patients took part in the study, which had no early post-infection timepoints.

Clones were sequenced by immunoSEQ multiplex PCR, and TCRdb holds only the in-frame ones, with some missing. The repertoire holds about 79,000 clones, about 70% seen once, with roughly 1.9% in the top ten. Germline-derived CDR1 and CDR2 are MGHRA and YSYEKL. J lost 7 bases, V lost 3 bases, and 6 bases had no gene match. The CDR3 runs 15 residues. The chain recombines TRBV4-1 with TRBJ2-2; TRBD2 matches 9 bases. This sequence originates from a human donor who received a COVID-19 vaccine. The input for sequencing was CD4+ T cells from PBMCs cultured with HCoV-229E spike peptides, taken before COVID-19 vaccination. CDR3: CASSQGLAGDGELFF. CDR3 sequence (DNA): TGCGCCAGCAGCCAGGGGTTAGCGGGGGACGGGGAGCTGTTTTTT.